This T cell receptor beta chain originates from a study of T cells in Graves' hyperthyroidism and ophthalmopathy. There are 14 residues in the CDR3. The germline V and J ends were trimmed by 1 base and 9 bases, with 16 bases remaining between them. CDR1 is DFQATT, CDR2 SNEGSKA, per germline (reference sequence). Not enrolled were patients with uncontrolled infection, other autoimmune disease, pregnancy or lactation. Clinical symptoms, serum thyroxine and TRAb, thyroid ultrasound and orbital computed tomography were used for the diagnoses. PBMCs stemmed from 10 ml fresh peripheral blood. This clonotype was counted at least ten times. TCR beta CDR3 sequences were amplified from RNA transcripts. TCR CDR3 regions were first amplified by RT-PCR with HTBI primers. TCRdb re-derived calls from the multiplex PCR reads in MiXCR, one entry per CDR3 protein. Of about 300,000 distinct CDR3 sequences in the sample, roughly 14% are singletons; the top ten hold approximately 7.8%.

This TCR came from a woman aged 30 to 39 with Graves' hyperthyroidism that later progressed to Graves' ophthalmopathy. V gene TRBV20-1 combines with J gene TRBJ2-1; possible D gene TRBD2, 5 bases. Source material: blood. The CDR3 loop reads CSARVETNLVEQFF. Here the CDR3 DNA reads TGCAGTGCTAGAGTCGAGACTAATCTAGTTGAGCAGTTCTTC.